This paragraph covers one T cell receptor beta chain sequence. Method: immunoSEQ multiplex PCR; TCRdb's copy keeps in-frame clones and lacks some. The table shows roughly 77,000 clones, with 88% occurring only once. The data stem from a study of T cells in localized non-small cell lung cancer. The germline gives CDR1 LNHDA, CDR2 SQIVND (reference sequence). The CDR3 has 13 amino acids. V was pared by 7 bases and J by 2 bases, with 4 bases of the junction left unmatched. This sequence originates from a woman aged 35 to 69 with stage I squamous cell lung carcinoma. Material: peripheral blood, obtained before any cancer treatment. The chain carries TRBV19 and TRBJ1-2, with 7 bases that match TRBD1. This chain's CDR3 is CASNPRGNYGYTF. The CDR3 DNA reads TGTGCCAGTAACCCCAGGGGGAACTATGGCTACACCTTC.